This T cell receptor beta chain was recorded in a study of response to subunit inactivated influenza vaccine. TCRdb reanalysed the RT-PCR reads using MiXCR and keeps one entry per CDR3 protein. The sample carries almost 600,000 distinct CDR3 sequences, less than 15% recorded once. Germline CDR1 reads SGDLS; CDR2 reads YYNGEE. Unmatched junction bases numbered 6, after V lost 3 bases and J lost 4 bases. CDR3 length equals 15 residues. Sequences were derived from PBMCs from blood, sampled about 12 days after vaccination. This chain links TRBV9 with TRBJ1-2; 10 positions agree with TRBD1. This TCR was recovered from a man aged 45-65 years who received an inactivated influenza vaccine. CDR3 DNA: TGTGCCAGCAGCGCCCAAGGGACAGGGGTCTATGGCTACACCTTC. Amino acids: CASSAQGTGVYGYTF.